The clone carrying this T cell receptor (beta chain) appeared a few times. Antigen: not known. This record belongs to a study of cytomegalovirus exposure and HLA in healthy donors. Whole-study findings and limits: A later analysis showed that HLA-associated TCR beta chains had undergone more clonal expansion than equally common others. Donors belonging to an Asian-associated ancestry cluster reportedly showed fewer N-insertions in productive TCRs than the 666-donor mean, according to what a later analysis found. When analyzed later, the rates of TCR association showed variation by HLA locus, with DRB1 the most and HLA-C the fewest.

Germline assignment: CDR1 SGHVS and CDR2 FQNEAQ. V shed 3 bases, J shed 0 bases, and the junction held 8 bases outside the gene matches. The CDR3 is 17 amino acids. 13 Jbeta primers and 60 Vbeta primers were used for the PCR. Repertoires were generated with immunoSEQ multiplex PCR, while TCRdb's copy carries only in-frame clones and drops some. Among under 200,000 clones listed, 65% to 70% were seen once. The sequenced sample was PBMCs. The chain links TRBV7-8 to TRBJ2-3, with 8 positions matching TRBD2. This clonotype was sampled from a woman aged 18-29 years in good health and CMV-seropositive. The CDR3 nucleotides are TGTGCCAGCAGCTTCGCTAGCGGGTCCACTAGCACAGATACGCAGTATTTT. Translating gives CASSFASGSTSTDTQYF.